The entry that follows covers one T cell receptor (beta chain) sequence. This record comes from a study of blood T cell repertoires in COVID-19. In the authors' methods: Researchers report that nucleated cell counts were estimated from reference gene primer amplification. Measured with immunoSEQ multiplex PCR; TCRdb has only the in-frame clones, and not every one. Clone size and V and J calls were adopted from that table, with D and trimming inferred from the DNA. The sample has some 300,000 clones; under 90% are singletons. The CDR3 has 17 residues. Trimming shortened V by 3 bases and J by 5 bases, and 22 bases separated the two germline ends. Per the germline V gene, CDR1 is SEHNR and CDR2 is FQNEAQ (reference sequence).

The source material was peripheral blood. The sequence was collected from a woman between 25 and 40 years old with COVID-19, enrolled during active disease. The J gene is TRBJ2-5, the V gene TRBV7-9; TRBD2 might be the D (6 bases). The CDR3 nucleotides read TGTGCCAGCAGCTTGGGGACCACAATTCTAGCGAGGGAGACCCAGTACTTC. Protein product: CASSLGTTILARETQYF.